This TCR beta chain was captured in a study of technical replicates of blood from a handful of donors. This table comes from immunoSEQ multiplex PCR, and its TCRdb copy is limited to in-frame clones, with some not included. Altogether approximately 78,000 clones are present, less than 97% being singletons, with the ten largest covering 0.24%. The germline V gene has CDR1 SGHNT and CDR2 YYREEE (reference sequence). The CDR3 totals 14 residues. After removal of 5 bases from V and 0 bases from J, the junction contained 4 bases not matched to a gene. The chain links TRBV5-4 to TRBJ2-7, with TRBD2 matching 8 bases. This clonotype was obtained from a human donor in good health. The specimen was T cells isolated from PBMCs. As DNA, the CDR3 is TGTGCCAGCAGAGCCGGGACTAGCTCCTACGAGCAGTACTTC. Its protein product is CASRAGTSSYEQYF.